This T cell receptor (beta chain) is drawn from a study of blood T cell repertoires in COVID-19. The data were produced by immunoSEQ multiplex PCR, yet TCRdb's version contains in-frame clones alone and is incomplete. Of 300,000 or so clones in the sample, around four fifths were seen once. This CDR3 spans 15 amino acids. Germline lookup yields CDR1 SGHAT and CDR2 FQNNGV. V was cut by 1 base and J by 2 bases, with 11 bases left in between. The material sequenced was peripheral blood. This clonotype originated in a woman in her forties or fifties with active or convalescent COVID-19. The chain couples TRBV11-2 to TRBJ1-2, with D possibly being TRBD1 (5 bases). Here the CDR3 reads CASSLGPGGNYGYTF. The CDR3 DNA reads as TGTGCCAGCAGCTTAGGGCCGGGGGGGAACTATGGCTACACCTTC.